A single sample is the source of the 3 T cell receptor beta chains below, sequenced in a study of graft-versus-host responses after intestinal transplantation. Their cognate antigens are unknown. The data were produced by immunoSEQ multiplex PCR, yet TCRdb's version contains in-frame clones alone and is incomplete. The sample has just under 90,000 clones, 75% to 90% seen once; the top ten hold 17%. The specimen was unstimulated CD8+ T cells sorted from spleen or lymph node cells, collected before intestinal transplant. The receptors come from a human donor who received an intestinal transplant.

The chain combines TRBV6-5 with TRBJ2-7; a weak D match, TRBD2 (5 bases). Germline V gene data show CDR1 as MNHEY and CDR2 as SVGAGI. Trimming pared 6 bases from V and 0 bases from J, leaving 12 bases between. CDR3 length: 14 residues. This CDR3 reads CASSPGELSYEQYF. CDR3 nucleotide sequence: TGTGCCAGCAGCCCCGGGGAGCTCTCCTACGAGCAGTACTTC.

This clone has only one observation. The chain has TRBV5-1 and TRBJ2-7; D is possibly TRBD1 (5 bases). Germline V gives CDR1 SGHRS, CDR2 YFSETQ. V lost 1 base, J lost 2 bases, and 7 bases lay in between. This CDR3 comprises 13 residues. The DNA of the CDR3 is TGCGCCAGCAGCTTGCGACAGACCTACGAGCAGTACTTC. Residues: CASSLRQTYEQYF.

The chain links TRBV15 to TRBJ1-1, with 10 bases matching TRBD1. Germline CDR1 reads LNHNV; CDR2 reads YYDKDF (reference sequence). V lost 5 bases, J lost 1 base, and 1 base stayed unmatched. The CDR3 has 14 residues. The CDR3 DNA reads TGTGCCACCAGCGGGGACAGGGGGAACACTGAAGCTTTCTTT. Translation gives CATSGDRGNTEAFF.